These T cell receptor beta chains were read from a single sample in a study of T cell changes during pregnancy in multiple sclerosis. Assay used: immunoSEQ multiplex PCR; TCRdb lists only in-frame clones, some missing. The repertoire holds tens of thousands of clones, with around nine tenths as singletons. Sequenced here: CD8+ T cells from peripheral blood mononuclear cells, sampled after pregnancy. The receptors derive from a female donor in good health, enrolled as a control in a pregnancy study. Both conserved end residues are part of each CDR3. A D gene is named only where the DNA matches it firmly. Clone size is given for some rows only: seen once, a few or many times, or a class if the clone is expanded.

CASSYPGGDNEQFF	TGCGCCAGCAGCTACCCGGGAGGCGACAATGAGCAGTTCTTC	few	TRBD2	TRBV5-1	TRBJ2-1
CASSSGGRGHEQFF	TGTGCCAGCAGCTCAGGGGGCAGGGGTCATGAGCAGTTCTTC	.	TRBD1	TRBV7-9	TRBJ2-1
CASSLSSGGFEQFF	TGTGCCAGCAGTTTATCTAGCGGGGGGTTCGAGCAGTTCTTC	.	TRBD2	TRBV27	TRBJ2-1
CASSRTGGGWYTEAFF	TGTGCCAGTAGTAGGACAGGGGGCGGGTGGTACACTGAAGCTTTCTTT	.	TRBD1	TRBV19	TRBJ1-1
CASSTRTGLREKLFF	TGCGCCAGCAGCACCCGGACAGGGCTGCGTGAAAAACTGTTTTTT	.	TRBD1	TRBV4-1	TRBJ1-4
CASSAQTRRETQYF	TGTGCCAGCAGTGCGCAGACTAGGAGAGAGACCCAGTACTTC	.	.	TRBV6-6	TRBJ2-5
CASSEYGQPQHF	TGTGCCAGCAGTGAATACGGTCAGCCCCAGCATTTT	.	.	TRBV25-1	TRBJ1-5
CAISEPGGAGGRNYNEQFF	TGTGCCATCAGTGAACCAGGGGGAGCGGGGGGGCGGAACTACAATGAGCAGTTCTTC	.	TRBD2	TRBV10-3	TRBJ2-1
CASSQVSSSPLHF	TGCGCCAGCAGCCAAGTTTCGAGTTCACCCCTCCACTTT	.	.	TRBV4-3	TRBJ1-6
CASSFYQAGNFYEQYF	TGTGCCAGCAGTTTTTATCAGGCAGGGAATTTCTACGAGCAGTACTTC	.	.	TRBV27	TRBJ2-7
CASSANTDTQYF	TGTGCCAGCAGCGCGAACACAGATACGCAGTATTTT	.	.	TRBV5-6	TRBJ2-3
CASSEYPANYGYTF	TGTGCCAGCAGTGAATACCCCGCTAACTATGGCTACACCTTC	.	.	TRBV25-1	TRBJ1-2
CASSINMNTEAFF	TGCGCCAGCAGCATCAACATGAACACTGAAGCTTTCTTT	.	.	TRBV5-1	TRBJ1-1
CASSSTQGHEQYF	TGTGCCAGCAGCTCGACGCAGGGCCACGAGCAGTACTTC	.	.	TRBV11-3	TRBJ2-7
CSVVRVGGWLIYEQYF	TGCAGCGTTGTGCGCGTAGGGGGCTGGCTCATCTACGAGCAGTACTTC	.	TRBD1	TRBV29-1	TRBJ2-7
CASSGVGGSNTGELFF	TGTGCCAGCAGCGGGGTTGGAGGGTCGAACACCGGGGAGCTGTTTTTT	.	.	TRBV9	TRBJ2-2
CASSLELGNQPQHF	TGTGCCAGCAGCTTAGAGCTCGGCAATCAGCCCCAGCATTTT	.	.	TRBV7-2	TRBJ1-5
CASRTGGTEAFF	TGTGCCAGCAGAACGGGGGGGACTGAAGCTTTCTTT	.	.	TRBV6-5	TRBJ1-1
CANLGPPGELFF	TGTGCCAACCTGGGCCCGCCGGGGGAGCTGTTTTTT	.	.	TRBV7-8	TRBJ2-2
CASSFGRGMNTEAFF	TGTGCCAGCAGTTTCGGGCGGGGGATGAACACTGAAGCTTTCTTT	.	.	TRBV27	TRBJ1-1
CASSPTRPYYNEQFF	TGCGCCAGCAGCCCCACTAGGCCCTACTACAATGAGCAGTTCTTC	.	.	TRBV4-3	TRBJ2-1
CASRRQTHNEQFF	TGTGCCAGCAGGAGACAGACTCACAATGAGCAGTTCTTC	.	.	TRBV28	TRBJ2-1
CASSYSAGDYSPLHF	TGTGCCAGCAGTTACTCAGCGGGGGATTATTCACCCCTCCACTTT	once	.	TRBV6-6	TRBJ1-6
CASSQGGQGAYEQYF	TGCGCCAGCAGCCAGGGGGGACAGGGGGCCTACGAGCAGTACTTC	.	TRBD1	TRBV4-3	TRBJ2-7
CASSAQGAWDYEQYF	TGTGCCAGCAGTGCACAGGGCGCGTGGGACTACGAGCAGTACTTC	.	.	TRBV2	TRBJ2-7
CASSLGDSTKQYF	TGTGCCAGCAGCCTTGGAGATTCTACGAAGCAGTACTTC	.	.	TRBV7-9	TRBJ2-7
CASSLDFSGSQPQHF	TGTGCCAGCAGCTTAGATTTTTCAGGGTCTCAGCCCCAGCATTTT	.	.	TRBV7-6	TRBJ1-5
CASSLGLAGDGELFF	TGTGCCAGCAGCTTGGGACTAGCGGGGGACGGGGAGCTGTTTTTT	.	TRBD2	TRBV7-3	TRBJ2-2
CASSPFPGERSRGEQYF	TGTGCCAGCAGCCCCTTCCCGGGAGAGAGGTCTCGTGGGGAGCAGTACTTC	.	.	TRBV5-4	TRBJ2-7
CAITVGGTYNEQFF	TGTGCCATCACGGTGGGGGGGACCTACAATGAGCAGTTCTTC	.	TRBD2	TRBV10-3	TRBJ2-1
CASSLSWTVEAFF	TGTGCCAGCAGTTTATCCTGGACAGTCGAGGCTTTCTTT	.	.	TRBV27	TRBJ1-1
CASSLLGQRGGTDTQYF	TGTGCCAGCAGCTTATTAGGGCAGCGGGGGGGCACAGATACGCAGTATTTT	.	TRBD2	TRBV7-9	TRBJ2-3
CAWSGGYGYTF	TGTGCCTGGAGTGGAGGATATGGCTACACCTTC	.	.	TRBV30	TRBJ1-2
CAISTDQGDTEAFF	TGTGCCATCAGTACGGACCAGGGCGACACTGAAGCTTTCTTT	.	.	TRBV10-3	TRBJ1-1
CASSPQGSYNEQFF	TGCGCCAGCAGCCCCCAGGGCTCTTACAATGAGCAGTTCTTC	.	.	TRBV4-3	TRBJ2-1
CASGFSGDEQFF	TGTGCTAGTGGTTTTAGCGGGGACGAGCAGTTCTTC	.	TRBD2	TRBV12-5	TRBJ2-1
CASSVWTSETGELFF	TGTGCCAGCAGCGTTTGGACTAGCGAGACCGGGGAGCTGTTTTTT	.	TRBD2	TRBV9	TRBJ2-2
CATSRDSRLAPGGELFF	TGTGCCACCAGCAGAGATTCCCGACTAGCCCCTGGCGGGGAGCTGTTTTTT	.	TRBD2	TRBV15	TRBJ2-2
CASSLAGLNGYTF	TGTGCCAGCAGCTTAGCGGGCCTGAATGGCTACACCTTC	few	.	TRBV7-9	TRBJ1-2
CASSPWDSQEAFF	TGTGCCAGCAGCCCCTGGGACAGTCAAGAAGCTTTCTTT	.	TRBD1	TRBV7-3	TRBJ1-1